Following are 3 T cell receptor beta chains from one sample sequenced in a study of blood T cell repertoires in COVID-19 (dated by TCRdb to 2020 to 2022). Receptors were amplified or captured by the immunoSEQ multiplex PCR assay. As stored in TCRdb, this immuneACCESS dataset retains in-frame rearrangements with V and J assigned. A fraction of the clones does not appear; measured against another copy, unresolved V genes explain less than half of the discrepancy, and the remainder lacks a known reason. The sample yields about 320,000 clones; about 85% were counted once. The ten largest make up about 1.9% of the sample. The specimen sequenced was PBMCs or T cells enriched from blood (not recorded which). Receptors originate from a woman aged 25 to 39 who had been exposed to COVID-19.

The chain links TRBV4-2 to TRBJ1-1; D gene ambiguous. Trimming cost V 0 bases and J 4 bases, with 9 bases left between them. There are 14 residues in the CDR3. Germline CDR1 LGHNA, CDR2 YNFKEQ. The CDR3 bases are TGTGCCAGCAGCCAAGACGGGTCCGGCACTGAAGCTTTCTTT. Protein product: CASSQDGSGTEAFF.

This clone was picked up one time. V is TRBV5-6 and J is TRBJ2-7; D is possibly TRBD2 (5 bases). Germline V gene lookup returns CDR1 SGHDT and CDR2 YYEEEE. The CDR3 consists of 15 residues. Trimming removed 2 bases from V and 2 bases from J, with 14 bases in between. DNA of the CDR3: TGTGCCAGCAGCTTTCAGCGGTCGGGGACCTACGAGCAGTACTTC. It yields the protein CASSFQRSGTYEQYF.

The chain is built from TRBV3-1 (or the pseudogene TRBV3-2) and TRBJ1-1; D might be TRBD1 (6 bases). Deletions cut 4 bases from V and 1 base from J, with 13 bases between. The CDR3 has 15 residues. The germline CDR1 and CDR2 sequences are LGHDT and YNNKEL (reference sequence). The CDR3 reads CASSPPGQWNTEAFF. The CDR3 DNA sequence: TGTGCCAGCAGCCCCCCGGGACAATGGAACACTGAAGCTTTCTTT.